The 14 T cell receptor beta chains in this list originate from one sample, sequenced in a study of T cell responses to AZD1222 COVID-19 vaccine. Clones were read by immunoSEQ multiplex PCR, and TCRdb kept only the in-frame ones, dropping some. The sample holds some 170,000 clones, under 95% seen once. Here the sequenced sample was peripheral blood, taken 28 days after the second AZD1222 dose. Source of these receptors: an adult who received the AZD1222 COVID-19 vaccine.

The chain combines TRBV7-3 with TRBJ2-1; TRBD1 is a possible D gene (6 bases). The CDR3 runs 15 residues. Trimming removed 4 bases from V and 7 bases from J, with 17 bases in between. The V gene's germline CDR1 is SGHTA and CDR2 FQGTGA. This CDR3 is CASSSGASYNNEQFF. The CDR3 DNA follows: TGTGCCAGCAGCTCAGGGGCTAGCTACAATAATGAGCAGTTCTTC.

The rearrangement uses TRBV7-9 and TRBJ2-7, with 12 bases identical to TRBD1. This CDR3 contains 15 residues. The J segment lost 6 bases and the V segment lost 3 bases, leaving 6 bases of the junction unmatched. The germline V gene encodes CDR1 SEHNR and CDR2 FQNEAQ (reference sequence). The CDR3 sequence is CASSLSGTGGFEQYF. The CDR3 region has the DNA TGTGCCAGCAGCTTGTCCGGGACAGGGGGCTTCGAGCAGTACTTC.

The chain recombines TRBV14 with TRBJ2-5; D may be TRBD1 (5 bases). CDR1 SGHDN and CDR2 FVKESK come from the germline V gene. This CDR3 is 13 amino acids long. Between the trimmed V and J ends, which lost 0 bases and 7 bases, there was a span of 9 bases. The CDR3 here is CASSQDRVGTQYF. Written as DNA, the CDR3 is TGTGCCAGCAGCCAAGACAGGGTAGGGACCCAGTACTTC.

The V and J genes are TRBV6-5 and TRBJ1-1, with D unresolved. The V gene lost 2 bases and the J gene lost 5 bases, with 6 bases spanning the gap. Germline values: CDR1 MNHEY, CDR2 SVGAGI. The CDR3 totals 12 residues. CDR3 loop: CASSYGRTEAFF. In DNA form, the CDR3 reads TGTGCCAGCAGTTACGGGAGGACTGAAGCTTTCTTT.

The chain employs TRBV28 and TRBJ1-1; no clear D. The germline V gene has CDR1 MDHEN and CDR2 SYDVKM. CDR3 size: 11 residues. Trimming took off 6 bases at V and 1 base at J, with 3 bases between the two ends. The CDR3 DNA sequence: TGTGCCAGCAGAGAGAACACTGAAGCTTTCTTT. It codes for CASRENTEAFF.

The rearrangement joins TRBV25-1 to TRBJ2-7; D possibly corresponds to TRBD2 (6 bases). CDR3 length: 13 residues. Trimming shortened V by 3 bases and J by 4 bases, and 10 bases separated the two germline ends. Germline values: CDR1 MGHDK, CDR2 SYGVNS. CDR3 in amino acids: CASSEASEYEQYF. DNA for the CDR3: TGTGCCAGCAGTGAGGCTAGCGAGTACGAGCAGTACTTC.

The CDR3 DNA sequence: TGTGCCAGCAGCCATTCCACTGAAGCTTTCTTT. Protein: CASSHSTEAFF. The V and J genes are TRBV3-1 (or the pseudogene TRBV3-2) and TRBJ1-1; D gene uncertain. Per germline, CDR1 LGHDT and CDR2 YNNKEL (reference sequence). This CDR3 has 11 amino acids. V gave up 3 bases and J gave up 4 bases, with 3 bases separating them.

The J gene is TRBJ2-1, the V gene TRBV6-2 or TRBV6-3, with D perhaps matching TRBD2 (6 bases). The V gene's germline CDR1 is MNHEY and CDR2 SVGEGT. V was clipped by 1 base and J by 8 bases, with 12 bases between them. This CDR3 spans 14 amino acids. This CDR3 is CASSYWTKLYEQFF. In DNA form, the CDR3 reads TGTGCCAGCAGTTACTGGACTAAACTCTATGAGCAGTTCTTC.

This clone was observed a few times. For the CDR3, the DNA is TGTGCCAGCAGCGTAGGACAGGGCAATCAGCCCCAGCATTTT. Encoded protein: CASSVGQGNQPQHF. V and J are TRBV9 and TRBJ1-5; a possible D gene is TRBD1 (6 bases). The germline V gene has CDR1 SGDLS and CDR2 YYNGEE. This CDR3 contains 14 residues. V was pared by 0 bases and J by 2 bases, with 6 bases between. The complete variable domain, with remaining parts taken from reference TRBV9 and TRBJ1-5, reads DSGVTQTPKHLITATGQRVTLRCSPRSGDLSVYWYQQSLDQGLQFLIQYYNGEERAKGNILERFSAQQFPDLHSELNLSSLELGDSALYFCASSVGQGNQPQHFGDGTRLSIL.

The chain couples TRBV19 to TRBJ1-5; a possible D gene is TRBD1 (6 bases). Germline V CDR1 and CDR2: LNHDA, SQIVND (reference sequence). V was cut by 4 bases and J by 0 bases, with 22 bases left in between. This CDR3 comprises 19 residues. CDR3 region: CASSKWTARGLYSNQPQHF. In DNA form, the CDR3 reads TGTGCCAGTAGTAAATGGACAGCTCGGGGGCTATATAGCAATCAGCCCCAGCATTTT.

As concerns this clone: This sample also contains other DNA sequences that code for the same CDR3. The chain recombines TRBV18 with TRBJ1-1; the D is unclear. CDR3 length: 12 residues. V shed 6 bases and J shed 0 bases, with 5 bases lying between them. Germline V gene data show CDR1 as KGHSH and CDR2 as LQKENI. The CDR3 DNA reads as TGTGCCAGCTCGCCGATGAACACTGAAGCTTTCTTT. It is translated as CASSPMNTEAFF.

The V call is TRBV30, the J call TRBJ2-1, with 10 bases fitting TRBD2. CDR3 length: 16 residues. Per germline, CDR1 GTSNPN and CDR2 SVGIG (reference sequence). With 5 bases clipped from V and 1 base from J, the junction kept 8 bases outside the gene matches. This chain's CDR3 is CAWVPSGRGSYNEQFF. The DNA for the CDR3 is TGTGCCTGGGTGCCGAGCGGGAGGGGGTCCTACAATGAGCAGTTCTTC.

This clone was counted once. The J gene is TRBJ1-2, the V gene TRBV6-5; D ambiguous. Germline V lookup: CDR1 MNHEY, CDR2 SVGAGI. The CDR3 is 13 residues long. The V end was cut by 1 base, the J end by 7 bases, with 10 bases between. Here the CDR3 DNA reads TGTGCCAGCAGTTACTTAAGGACGGGTGGCTACACCTTC. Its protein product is CASSYLRTGGYTF.

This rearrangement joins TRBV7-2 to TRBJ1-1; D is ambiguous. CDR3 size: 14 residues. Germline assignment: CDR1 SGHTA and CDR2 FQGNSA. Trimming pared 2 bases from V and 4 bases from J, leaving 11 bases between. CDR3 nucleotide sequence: TGTGCCAGCAGCTTAATGGGGTCCTCCACTGAAGCTTTCTTT. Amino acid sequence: CASSLMGSSTEAFF. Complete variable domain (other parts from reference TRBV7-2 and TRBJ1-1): GAGVSQSPSNKVTEKGKDVELRCDPISGHTALYWYRQSLGQGLEFLIYFQGNSAPDKSGLPSDRFSAERTGGSVSTLTIQRTQQEDSAVYLCASSLMGSSTEAFFGQGTRLTVV.